This T cell receptor beta chain originates from a study of T-cell reconstitution after alpha-beta-depleted transplantation in children. In this sample, this clonotype turned up many times. The TCRbeta library was prepared with unique molecular identifiers. TCRdb redid the calling of the PCR reads with MiXCR, one entry per CDR3 protein. The sample lists some 600,000 distinct CDR3 sequences; 13% were seen once. Germline loops: CDR1 SQVTM, CDR2 ANQGSEA. V shed 3 bases and J shed 12 bases, with 19 bases lying between them. The CDR3 covers 13 residues. The sequence derives from a male patient younger than 18 who had a stem cell transplant for acute myeloid leukemia, so the T cells may come from the graft donor. Specimen: PBMCs, mostly from graft donor cells, collected 360 days after TCRalphabeta/CD19-depleted stem cell transplant. This chain links TRBV29-1 with TRBJ2-3; a weak D match, TRBD2 (5 bases). This chain's CDR3 is CSVDFRVTGNQYF. As DNA, the CDR3 is TGCAGCGTTGATTTTCGGGTGACGGGGAACCAGTATTTT.